This T cell receptor (beta chain) was retrieved from a study of cytomegalovirus exposure and HLA in healthy donors. General study results and limits: Excluded were some V segments that proved indistinguishable, including TRBV6-2 and TRBV6-3. There were several of the most significant clusters that appeared linked to common viral pathogens in a later analysis.

The PCR was carried out with 60 Vbeta primers and 13 Jbeta primers. Generated by immunoSEQ multiplex PCR, the TCRdb table keeps only in-frame clones and is missing some. The table shows 180,000 or so clones, with roughly 60% occurring only once. Concerning this clone: Its antigen remains unidentified.

The J segment lost 4 bases and the V segment lost 0 bases, leaving 0 bases of the junction unmatched. Germline assignment: CDR1 MNHEY and CDR2 SVGAGI. This CDR3 has 14 residues. This chain connects TRBV6-5 to TRBJ2-7; 10 bases match TRBD1. This receptor was identified in a man between 35 and 55 years old in good health and CMV-seronegative. The sample taken for sequencing was PBMCs. The CDR3 coding sequence is TGTGCCAGCAGTTACTCGGACAGGGGGTACGAGCAGTACTTC. Protein sequence: CASSYSDRGYEQYF.